This T cell receptor (beta chain) comes out of a study of T and B cells in COVID-19 patients. Concerning this clonotype: The missing conserved phenylalanine or tryptophan at the end of this CDR3 makes a read error likely.

Each TRB amplification used roughly 230-550 ng of genomic DNA from blood. Multiplex PCR with BIOMED2 TRB-A/B primer pools amplified TRB rearrangements. TCRdb reprocessed the multiplex PCR reads via MiXCR and lists one record per CDR3 protein. Of some 5,000 distinct CDR3 sequences listed, 30% to 40% are singletons. Germline V CDR1 and CDR2: LNHDA, SQIVND (reference sequence). The CDR3 spans 15 residues. The sequence came from a human donor who had recovered from COVID-19. This chain joins TRBV19 and TRBJ2-1, with 7 positions matching TRBD2. Sequenced input: blood. The CDR3 region is CASSMAGEAYNEQFC. CDR3 DNA: TGTGCCAGTAGTATGGCGGGAGAGGCGTACAACGAGCAGTTCTGC.